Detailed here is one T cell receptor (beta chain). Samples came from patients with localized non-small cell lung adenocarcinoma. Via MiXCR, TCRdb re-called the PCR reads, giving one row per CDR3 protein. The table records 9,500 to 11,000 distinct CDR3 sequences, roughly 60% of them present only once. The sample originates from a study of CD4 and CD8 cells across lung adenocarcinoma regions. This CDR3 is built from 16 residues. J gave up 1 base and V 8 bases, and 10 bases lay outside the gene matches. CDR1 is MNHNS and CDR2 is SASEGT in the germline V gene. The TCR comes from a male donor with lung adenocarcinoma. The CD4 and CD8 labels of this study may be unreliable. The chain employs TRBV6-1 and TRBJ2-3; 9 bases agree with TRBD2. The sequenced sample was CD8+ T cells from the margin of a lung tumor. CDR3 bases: TGTGCCAGCGAGGGCGGGGGGGAGGGTGGCACAGATACGCAGTATTTT. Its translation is CASEGGGEGGTDTQYF.